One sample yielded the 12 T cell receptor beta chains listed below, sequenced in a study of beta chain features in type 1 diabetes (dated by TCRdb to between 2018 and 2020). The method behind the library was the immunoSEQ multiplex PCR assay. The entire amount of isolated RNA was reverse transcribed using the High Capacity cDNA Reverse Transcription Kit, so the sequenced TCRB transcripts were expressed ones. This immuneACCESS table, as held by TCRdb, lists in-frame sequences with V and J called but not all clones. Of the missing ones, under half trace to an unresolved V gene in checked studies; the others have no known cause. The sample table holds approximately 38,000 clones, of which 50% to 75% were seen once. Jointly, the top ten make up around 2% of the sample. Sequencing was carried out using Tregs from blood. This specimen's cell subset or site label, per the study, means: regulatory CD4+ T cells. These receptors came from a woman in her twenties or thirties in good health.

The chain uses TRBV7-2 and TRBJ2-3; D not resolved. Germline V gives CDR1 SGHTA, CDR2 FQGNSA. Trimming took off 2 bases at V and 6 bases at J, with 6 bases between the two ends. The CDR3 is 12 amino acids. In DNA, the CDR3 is TGTGCCAGCAGCTTACTGTCCGATACGCAGTATTTT. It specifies CASSLLSDTQYF.

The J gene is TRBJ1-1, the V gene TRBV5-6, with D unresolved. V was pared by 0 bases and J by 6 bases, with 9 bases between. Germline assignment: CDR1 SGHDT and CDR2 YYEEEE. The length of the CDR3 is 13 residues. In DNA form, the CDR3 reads TGTGCCAGCAGCTTGGAACTCACGGCTGAAGCTTTCTTT. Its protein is CASSLELTAEAFF. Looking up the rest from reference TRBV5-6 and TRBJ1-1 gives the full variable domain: DAGVTQSPTHLIKTRGQQVTLRCSPKSGHDTVSWYQQALGQGPQFIFQYYEEEERQRGNFPDRFSGHQFPNYSSELNVNALLLGDSALYLCASSLELTAEAFFGQGTRLTVV.

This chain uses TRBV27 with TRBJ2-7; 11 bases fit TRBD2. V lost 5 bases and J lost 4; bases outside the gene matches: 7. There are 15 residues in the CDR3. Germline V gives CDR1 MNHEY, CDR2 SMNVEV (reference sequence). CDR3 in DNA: TGTGCCAGCAGTAGAATAGCGGGAGGGCCGTACGAGCAGTACTTC. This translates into CASSRIAGGPYEQYF.

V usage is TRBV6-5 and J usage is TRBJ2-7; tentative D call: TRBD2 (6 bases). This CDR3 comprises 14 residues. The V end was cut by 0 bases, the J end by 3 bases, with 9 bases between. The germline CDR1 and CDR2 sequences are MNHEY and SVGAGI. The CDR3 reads CASSYSRGNYEQYF. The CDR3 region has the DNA TGTGCCAGCAGTTACTCACGCGGGAACTACGAGCAGTACTTC.

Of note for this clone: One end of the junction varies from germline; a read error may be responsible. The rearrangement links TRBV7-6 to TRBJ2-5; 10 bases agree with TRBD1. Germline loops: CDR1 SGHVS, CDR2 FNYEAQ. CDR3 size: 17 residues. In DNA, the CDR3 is TGTGCCAGCAGCTTAGCGCCGGGACAGGGGCTCCAAGAGGCCCAGTACTTC. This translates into CASSLAPGQGLQEAQYF.

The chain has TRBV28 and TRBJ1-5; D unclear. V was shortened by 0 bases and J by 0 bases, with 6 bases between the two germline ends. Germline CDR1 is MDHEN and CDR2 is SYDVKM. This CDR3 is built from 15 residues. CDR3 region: CASSLWAGSNQPQHF. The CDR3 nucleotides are TGTGCCAGCAGTTTATGGGCAGGTAGCAATCAGCCCCAGCATTTT.

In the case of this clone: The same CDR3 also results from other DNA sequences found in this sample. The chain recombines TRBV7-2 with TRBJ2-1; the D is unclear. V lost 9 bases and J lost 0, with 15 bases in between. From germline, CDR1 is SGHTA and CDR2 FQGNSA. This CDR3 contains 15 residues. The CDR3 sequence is CASSPSSSSYNEQFF. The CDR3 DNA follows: TGTGCCAGTAGCCCGTCTTCCAGCTCCTACAATGAGCAGTTCTTC.

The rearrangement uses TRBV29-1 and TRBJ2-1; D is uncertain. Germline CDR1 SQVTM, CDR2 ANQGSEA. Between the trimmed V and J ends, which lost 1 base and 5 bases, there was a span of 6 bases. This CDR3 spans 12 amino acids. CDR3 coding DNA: TGCAGCGTTGAAGGACTCCACAATGAGCAGTTCTTC. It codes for CSVEGLHNEQFF.

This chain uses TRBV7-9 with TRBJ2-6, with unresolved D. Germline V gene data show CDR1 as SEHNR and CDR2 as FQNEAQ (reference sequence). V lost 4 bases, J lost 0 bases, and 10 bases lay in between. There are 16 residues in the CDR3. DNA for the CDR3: TGTGCCAGCAGCTCCACCGCAGTCTCTGGGGCCAACGTCCTGACTTTC. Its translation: CASSSTAVSGANVLTF.

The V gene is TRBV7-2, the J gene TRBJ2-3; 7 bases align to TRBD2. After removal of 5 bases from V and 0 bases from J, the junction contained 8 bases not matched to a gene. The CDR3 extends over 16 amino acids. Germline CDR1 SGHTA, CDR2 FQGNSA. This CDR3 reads CASSPLNSGSTDTQYF. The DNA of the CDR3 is TGTGCCAGCAGCCCTCTTAATAGCGGGAGCACAGATACGCAGTATTTT.

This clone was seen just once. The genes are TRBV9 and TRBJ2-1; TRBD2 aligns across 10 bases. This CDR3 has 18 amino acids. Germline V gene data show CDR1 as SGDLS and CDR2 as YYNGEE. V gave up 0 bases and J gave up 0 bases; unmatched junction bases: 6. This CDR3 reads CASSVDIRTSGSYNEQFF. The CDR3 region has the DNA TGTGCCAGCAGCGTAGACATAAGGACTAGCGGCTCCTACAATGAGCAGTTCTTC.

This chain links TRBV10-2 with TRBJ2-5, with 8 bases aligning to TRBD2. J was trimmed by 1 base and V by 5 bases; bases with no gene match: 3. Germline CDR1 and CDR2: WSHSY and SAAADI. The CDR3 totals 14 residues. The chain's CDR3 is CASSSTSGQETQYF. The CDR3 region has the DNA TGCGCCAGCAGTTCTACTAGCGGCCAAGAGACCCAGTACTTC.